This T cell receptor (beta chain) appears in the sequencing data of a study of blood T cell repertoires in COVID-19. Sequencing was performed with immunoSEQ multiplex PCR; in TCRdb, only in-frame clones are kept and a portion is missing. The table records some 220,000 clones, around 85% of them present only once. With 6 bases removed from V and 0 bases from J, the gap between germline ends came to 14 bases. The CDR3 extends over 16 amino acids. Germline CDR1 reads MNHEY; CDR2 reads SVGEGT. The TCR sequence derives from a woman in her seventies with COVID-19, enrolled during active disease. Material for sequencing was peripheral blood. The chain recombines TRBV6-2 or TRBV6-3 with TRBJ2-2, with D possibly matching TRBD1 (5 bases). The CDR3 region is CASSPQGWANTGELFF. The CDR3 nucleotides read TGTGCCAGCAGCCCCCAGGGTTGGGCGAACACCGGGGAGCTGTTTTTT.